This T cell receptor (beta chain) was sequenced for a study of cytomegalovirus exposure and HLA in healthy donors (dated by TCRdb to about 2017). Context from the whole study: In an earlier analysis of several hundred of the donors, approximately 260 Gb of sequence data and some 120 million unique TCR beta sequences from roughly 190 million T cells were reported. Roughly 300 gigabases of sequencing data and tens of millions of unique TCR sequences were included in an early release covering several hundred HLA-typed donors. To decide whether each TCR beta V gene segment behaved as functional or pseudogenic, an earlier analysis of several hundred of the donors relied on high-throughput TCR beta sequencing. Every discovery cohort repertoire had been produced on one sequencing platform. The study aimed to test whether signatures of past pathogen exposure could be identified by cataloging public T cell receptors. A later genetic analysis took genome-wide SNP genotypes for about three fifths of the roughly 700 donors and used that subset as a discovery cohort. About 5 DR-DQ haplotypes were handled as single units for association and clustering, since linkage in the cohort was strong. In addition to the first cohort of 666 subjects, a separate validation cohort of approximately 130 different subjects was used. Alongside the repertoire data, information on donor age, sex, ethnicity and CMV serostatus was compiled. The later analysis used no new phenotypic data to find candidate immune exposures, relying instead on TCR beta sequences and their occurrence across donors. The study used immunosequencing to profile the T cell repertoires of 666 subjects and linked those repertoires to cytomegalovirus serostatus. HLA typing covered class I and class II loci at four-digit resolution. A later analysis re-examined previously published TCR beta repertoires from roughly 650 donors and added high-resolution HLA genotyping to investigate patterns of TCR occurrence. The number of donors typed differed by locus, with about 629-630 for A, B, C, DRB1 and DQB1, around 500 for DQA1, nearly 610 for DPA1, and 472 for DPB1. Across some 400 genotyped donors of the cohort, an average of about 240,000 unique TCR beta nucleotide sequences per donor were sequenced, and around 19% of those sequences were non-productive. The study combined high-throughput TCR immunosequencing, statistical association of individual TCRs with disease status, and machine learning to predict cytomegalovirus infection status. Among the roughly 400 genotyped donors, 81% belonged to the genetic ancestry cluster associated with self-reported Caucasian donors. The paper's findings and limits, for the study overall: A further reported finding was that TCR beta sequences accurately predicted the HLA-A and HLA-B alleles for most subjects in the first cohort. Correlated functional status among segregating V segments might reflect linkage disequilibrium, but an unknown experimental factor could not be ruled out. Because HLA typing was missing for some donors at each locus, association tests included only the typed subset. According to a later analysis, parvovirus B19, influenza, CMV and Epstein-Barr virus appeared linked to several top co-occurrence clusters. Cytomegalovirus status was reported to be diagnosed by the classifier with high specificity and sensitivity in both the original and validation cohorts. Specific HLA alleles were associated with 15,000 to 20,000 TCR beta sequences at a false discovery rate of 0.05 in a later analysis. The cohort was sequenced for TCR beta chains only, and without alpha or paired-chain data the features that could be detected were limited. In vitro tests confirmed that a few of the cytomegalovirus-associated TCR beta chains recognize cytomegalovirus antigens. The sequencing pipeline was judged likely to have produced a cluster of highly shared sequence variants as a technical artifact. Assigning TCR associations to individual alleles was difficult when HLA alleles, especially DR and DQ, strongly co-occurred. An association between a missense DCLRE1C variant and V-gene and J-gene trimming of TCR beta chains was found in a later genetic analysis and replicated in an independent cohort. The authors suggested that the approach could potentially be extended to other disease states and immunological phenotypes. Compared with the approximately 710-donor mean, donors in an Asian-associated ancestry cluster had fewer N-insertions in productive TCRs, according to a later genetic analysis. The study gave a list of 150 to 200 TCR beta chains associated with cytomegalovirus. According to a later analysis, most CMV-associated TCR beta chains appeared to be HLA-restricted, and the HLA associations seemed to be driven largely by CMV exposure. Immune exposure information for the cohort was limited to CMV serostatus. Roughly uniform sequencing depth across donors was assumed in presence/absence analyses, although this assumption may not hold. Across donors, most TCR sequences were observed very rarely, whereas some public TCRs were present in many individuals. Compared with equally common non-associated chains, HLA-associated TCR beta chains in a later analysis were more clonally expanded and had lower generation probabilities. Broadly in line with IMGT annotations, most TCR beta V segments showed up in productive rearrangements about 87% or about 30% of the time in an earlier analysis of about 500 of the donors. In a later analysis, the rate of TCR association differed among HLA loci, with DRB1 alleles having the most associated TCRs and HLA-C alleles having the fewest. Because counts were too low, about 17 rarely observed V segments, including chromosome 9 orphons, were excluded from the earlier analysis of about 500 of the donors. Because the 87-base-pair reads could not distinguish some IMGT-functional V segments, including TRBV6-2 and TRBV6-3, those segments were excluded.

At the junction V is shortened by 5 bases and J by 0 bases, with 10 bases in between. CDR1 MDHEN and CDR2 SYDVKM are derived from the germline V gene. Spanning cysteine to phenylalanine, the CDR3 consists of 14 amino acids. Of all the DNA, just the CDR3 is kept, 42 bases in frame from base 1. Libraries were built with the immunoSEQ multiplex PCR assay. A mixture of 60 forward primers for TCR Vbeta segments and 13 reverse primers for TCR Jbeta segments was used in the multiplex PCR. A multiplex PCR assay on genomic DNA amplified the CDR3 region of rearranged TCR beta genes. The Illumina HiSeq System was used to sequence the amplified TCR beta libraries as 87-base-pair reads. Concerning the study's data processing: A later analysis counted about 82 million unique TCR beta chains across the 650 to 700 repertoires, and around 12 million of these chains were shared by at least two donors. Raw reads were error-corrected and collapsed into unique sequences by a nearest-neighbor algorithm in which closely related sequences were merged to remove PCR and sequencing errors. To assign V, D and J gene segments, CDR3 sequences were aligned to IMGT reference sequences. For a sequence to be retained, at least a six-nucleotide match to both a V gene segment and a J gene segment was required. Rearrangements were classified as productive when the CDR3 lacked stop codons and remained in frame with V and J, and all other rearrangements were classified as non-productive. CDR3 was defined according to IMGT convention as the region running from the second conserved V-encoded cysteine to the conserved J-encoded phenylalanine. In an earlier analysis of some 550 of the donors, sequences lacking an unambiguous match to a single V gene segment were excluded. In an earlier analysis of about 590 of the donors, a V segment was called functional when productive rearrangements were above 56.7%, and segregating when the standard deviation between donors exceeded 5%. A statistical classification framework was developed to diagnose cytomegalovirus status using the catalog of TCR beta chain sequences. In a later analysis, V and J genes were assigned by comparing TCR nucleotide sequences against IMGT/GENE-DB human TR gene sequences. A later analysis assigned CDR3 sequences and most-parsimonious VDJ recombination scenarios with the TCRdist pipeline. In a later analysis, each TCR beta chain was defined by its CDR3 amino acid sequence together with its V-gene family, and reads without a unique V-gene family were excluded. To address suspected cross-contamination and a sequencing artifact, a later analysis removed around 600 highly shared, low-generation-probability nucleotide sequences. In a later analysis, a clonal expansion index was calculated for each public chain from normalized within-repertoire ranks of inferred template counts. In a later analysis, generation probabilities were computed with a VDJ recombination model fitted to out-of-frame rearrangements, and the resulting probabilities were checked against IGoR. In a later analysis, TCR-TCR, TCR-HLA and TCR-CMV co-occurrence was scored with hypergeometric tests, and a repertoire-size bias correction was applied to TCR pairs. To estimate false discovery rates, a later analysis permuted the HLA or CMV assignments 20 times. In a later analysis, co-occurring TCRs were grouped using DBSCAN, with TCRdist sequence similarity added in when clustering inside HLA-allele-positive subsets. Repertoires with fewer than 30,000 or more than 120,000 public chains were left out of co-occurrence clustering, as were a handful of repertoires with anomalous nucleotide sharing. The source is immuneACCESS, and TCRdb retained only in-frame sequences with V and J called. Part of the clones is not carried over; for the studies checked, unresolved V genes explain less than half of this, and the remainder is unexplained. The DNA gave D and trimming, while V, J and clone size come from that table. The sample table lists fewer than 150,000 clones, less than 85% of them with a count of one. The ten top clones hold over 3.5% of the sample.

A word on this clone: Its antigen is not yet known. No quality values exist for individual bases; no much larger clone is one base distant.

In total, 666 healthy bone marrow donors made up the cohort. At the time of sampling, every cohort member was nominally healthy, though immune exposures that went unrecorded were likely present. The donor was CMV seronegative and belonged to the group of 352 seronegative cohort members. Each donor provided a peripheral blood sample, and peripheral blood mononuclear cells were used for TCR beta sequencing. The Qiagen DNeasy Blood Extraction Kit was used to extract genomic DNA from the blood cell samples. Material for sequencing was PBMCs. The sequence is built from TRBV28 and TRBJ1-1, and possibly TRBD1, on 5 matching bases. This receptor was taken from a woman in her forties in good health and CMV-seronegative. The CDR3 protein is CASSPAGMNTEAFF. The nucleotides read TGTGCCAGCAGTCCCGCAGGGATGAACACTGAAGCTTTCTTT.